This T cell receptor beta chain was sequenced in a study of sequential checkpoint blockade in melanoma. The repertoire was sequenced with immunoSEQ multiplex PCR; TCRdb's copy has only in-frame clones and lacks some. The sample yields just over 7,000 clones, 20% seen once. Trimming took 4 bases from V and 8 from J; bases not matched to a gene: 7. The CDR3 is made up of 13 amino acids. The germline CDR1 and CDR2 sequences are MDHEN and SYDVKM. Stated treatment: randomized to nivolumab then ipilimumab (arm A) or the reverse (arm B). This clonotype was obtained from a human donor with melanoma. Sample: tumor tissue (inferred from file names), taken from a patient given nivolumab and ipilimumab in sequence. The genes are TRBV28 and TRBJ1-2, with 7 bases matching TRBD1. The CDR3 DNA reads TGTGCCAGCAGTTCGCCGGCAGGGGGAGGCTACACCTTC. It is translated as CASSSPAGGGYTF.